The clone carrying this T cell receptor beta chain was counted a few times. Its target is unknown. The data derive from a study of vaccination and CD4 T cells after COVID-19. Study-wide results and limits: Median reactive clonotypes, those recognizing SARS-CoV-2, rose from 21 to 38, not significantly.

This CDR3 has 16 amino acids. The V end was cut by 2 bases, the J end by 2 bases, with 14 bases between. The germline V gene has CDR1 SEHNR and CDR2 FQNEAQ (reference sequence). Cultured CD4+ T-cell DNA underwent Oncomine TCR Beta short-read sequencing. TCRdb fed the PCR reads into MiXCR, producing one record per CDR3 protein. The sample records some 14,000 distinct CDR3 sequences, roughly 60% being singletons. Treatment specified: roughly ten-day PBMC culture with coronavirus spike peptide pools or control peptides (ViraFEST assay). A few million PBMCs per well were cultured with 10 IU/ml IL-2 and approximately 10 ug/ml peptide pools.

This receptor was taken from a human donor who had recovered from COVID-19. The source material was CD4+ T cells from blood, cultured in vitro. J is TRBJ2-3 and V is TRBV7-9; a possible D gene is TRBD2 (6 bases). CDR3 nucleotide sequence: TGTGCCAGCAGCTTAAATTTCCTAGCGAACACAGATACGCAGTATTTT. It specifies CASSLNFLANTDTQYF.